The 18 T cell receptor beta chains presented below share a single source sample, sequenced in a study of neurological immune-mediated disorders. TCRdb independently ran MiXCR on the 5' RACE reads; one entry per CDR3 protein. The sample shows 25,000 to 35,000 distinct CDR3 sequences, approximately 1.6% of them seen only once. Source material: PBMCs. The source of these receptors is a woman aged 25-40 years with multiple sclerosis.

The rearrangement uses TRBV9 and TRBJ1-1, with no clear D. Germline V gives CDR1 SGDLS, CDR2 YYNGEE. V lost 4 bases, J lost 2 bases, and 15 bases lay in between. The CDR3 consists of 15 residues. The DNA of the CDR3 is TGTGCCAGCAGCCAGCATGGGCGTATCAACACTGAAGCTTTCTTT. Translated: CASSQHGRINTEAFF.

This clonotype has ten or more counts. The chain joins TRBV5-1 to TRBJ1-2; D uncertain. The CDR3 loop spans 15 amino acids. Trimming stripped 0 bases from V and 4 bases from J, with 13 bases between. Germline lookup yields CDR1 SGHRS and CDR2 YFSETQ. The CDR3 DNA reads TGCGCCAGCAGCTTGGAGGGTTTTACCAGCTATGGCTACACCTTC. Encoded protein: CASSLEGFTSYGYTF.

A word on this clonotype: Given the absence of the conserved phenylalanine or tryptophan at the CDR3 end, a read error is likely. The gene calls are TRBV3-1 and TRBJ1-2; TRBD1 matches 7 bases. This CDR3 is built from 14 residues. CDR1 LGHDT and CDR2 YNNKEL come from the germline V gene (reference sequence). Unmatched junction bases numbered 9, after V lost 5 bases and J lost 6 bases. In DNA, the CDR3 is TGTGCCAGCAGCGACAGGGTCAAACTTGATGGCTACACCTGC. This encodes CASSDRVKLDGYTC.

This clonotype was observed many times. The J gene is TRBJ2-3, the V gene TRBV6-6; 7 bases fit TRBD1. J lost 7 bases, V lost 4 bases, and 11 bases had no gene match. CDR1 and CDR2 (germline): MNHNY, SVGAGI (reference sequence). The CDR3 covers 15 residues. In DNA form, the CDR3 reads TGTGCCAGCAGTTCCTCCCGACAGGGACGAAATACGCAGTATTTT. It translates to CASSSSRQGRNTQYF.

This clonotype was counted at least ten times. This rearrangement joins TRBV12-5 to TRBJ2-5; D might be TRBD1 (5 bases). From germline, CDR1 is LGHNT and CDR2 FRNRAP. Between the trimmed V and J ends, which lost 4 bases and 7 bases, there was a span of 7 bases. CDR3 length: 11 amino acids. In DNA form, the CDR3 reads TGTGCTAGTGGTTCCCAGGGGACCCAGTACTTC. Its translation is CASGSQGTQYF.

This clonotype was seen ten or more times. This rearrangement joins TRBV12-3 or TRBV12-4 to TRBJ1-1; a weak D match, TRBD1 (5 bases). V was pared by 3 bases and J by 5 bases, with 10 bases between. The CDR3 extends over 13 amino acids. The CDR3 here is CASSLFRETEAFF. The CDR3 DNA follows: TGTGCCAGCAGTTTGTTCAGGGAAACTGAAGCTTTCTTT.

At least ten counts were recorded for this clonotype. V is TRBV9 and J is TRBJ1-2, with 8 bases that match TRBD1. Germline V CDR1 and CDR2: SGDLS, YYNGEE. The CDR3 loop spans 17 amino acids. V shed 2 bases, J shed 2 bases, and the junction held 11 bases outside the gene matches. As DNA, the CDR3 is TGTGCCAGCAGCGTTCTATTGTCCCGGGACAGGAACTATGGCTACACCTTC. Amino acid sequence: CASSVLLSRDRNYGYTF.

This clonotype has ten or more counts. This sequence joins TRBV5-1 and TRBJ2-3, with TRBD2 matching over 8 bases. Losses at the gene ends were 4 bases for V and 2 bases for J; bases not matched to a gene: 9. The CDR3 sequence is 16 residues long. Germline CDR1 reads SGHRS; CDR2 reads YFSETQ. Written as DNA, the CDR3 is TGCGCCAGCAGCAAGGGACTAGACGGGACCACAGATACGCAGTATTTT. It encodes CASSKGLDGTTDTQYF. Combining the CDR3 with reference TRBV5-1 and TRBJ2-3 gives the whole variable domain KAGVTQTPRYLIKTRGQQVTLSCSPISGHRSVSWYQQTPGQGLQFLFEYFSETQRNKGNFPGRFSGRQFSNSRSEMNVSTLELGDSALYLCASSKGLDGTTDTQYFGPGTRLTVL.

The sample holds many counts of this clonotype. This chain joins TRBV7-2 and TRBJ1-1; D uncertain. Per the germline V gene, CDR1 is SGHTA and CDR2 is FQGNSA. The CDR3 loop spans 13 amino acids. The V end lost 2 bases, the J end lost 5 bases, and 9 bases lay between the germline ends. Written as DNA, the CDR3 is TGTGCCAGCAGCTTACTCGGGCTTACTGAAGCTTTCTTT. This sequence encodes CASSLLGLTEAFF.

This clonotype was detected ten times or more. V and J are TRBV7-6 and TRBJ2-3; D possibly corresponds to TRBD2 (6 bases). V was shortened by 8 bases and J by 3 bases, with 15 bases between the two germline ends. Germline loops: CDR1 SGHVS, CDR2 FNYEAQ. This CDR3 has 14 amino acids. The CDR3 region has the DNA TGTGCCAGCGTGGCGGGGTCGGCTACAGATACGCAGTATTTT. Encoded protein: CASVAGSATDTQYF.

At least ten counts were recorded for this clonotype. The V call is TRBV7-7, the J call TRBJ2-3; D call uncertain. V gave up 1 base and J gave up 2 bases, with 10 bases separating them. Per germline, CDR1 SSHAT and CDR2 FNYEAQ (reference sequence). The CDR3 totals 15 residues. The CDR3 protein is CASSLGGSLTDTQYF. Written as DNA, the CDR3 is TGTGCCAGCAGCTTAGGGGGATCCCTCACAGATACGCAGTATTTT.

This clonotype counts as medium-sized. The chain recombines TRBV7-2 with TRBJ2-1; weak D call: TRBD1 (5 bases). Trimming left V 7 bases short and J 7 bases short, with 20 bases between. Germline CDR1 SGHTA, CDR2 FQGNSA. The CDR3 spans 15 residues. CDR3 nucleotides: TGTGCCAGCATTATCGTCCAGGGATTAGGGAATGAGCAGTTCTTC. Its protein is CASIIVQGLGNEQFF.

At least ten counts were recorded for this clonotype. The chain joins TRBV2 to TRBJ2-7; D gene uncertain. The CDR3 contains 12 residues. V was trimmed by 7 bases and J by 0 bases, leaving 7 bases between them. CDR1 and CDR2 from the germline V gene are SNHLY and FYNNEI. The DNA of the CDR3 is TGTGCCAGCATCGGAGCCTCCTACGAGCAGTACTTC. Translated, it gives CASIGASYEQYF.

With respect to this clonotype: Possible read error: a much larger clone is one base away. The chain recombines TRBV9 with TRBJ2-3; maybe TRBD2 (6 bases). V gave up 1 base and J gave up 7 bases, with 16 bases separating them. The CDR3 covers 15 residues. Germline CDR1 reads SGDLS; CDR2 reads YYNGEE. In nucleotides, the CDR3 is TGTGCCAGCAGCGTACGGGGGATCGGATCATATACGCAGTATTTT. This codes for CASSVRGIGSYTQYF.

In its sample, this clonotype was seen many times. The chain joins TRBV7-2 to TRBJ2-7; possibly TRBD1 for D (5 bases). V lost 6 bases to trimming and J lost 7 bases, with 13 bases between them. The germline gives CDR1 SGHTA, CDR2 FQGNSA. The CDR3 runs to 12 residues. The CDR3 sequence is CASSSGIREQYF. CDR3 bases: TGTGCCAGCAGTTCAGGGATACGAGAGCAGTACTTC.

This clonotype has a count of ten or more. The V and J genes are TRBV12-3 or TRBV12-4 and TRBJ1-2; 8 bases fit TRBD1. The CDR3 loop spans 13 amino acids. After removal of 6 bases from V and 7 bases from J, the junction contained 7 bases not matched to a gene. CDR3 in amino acids: CASSQTGVGGYTF. The CDR3 bases are TGTGCCAGCAGCCAGACAGGGGTAGGTGGCTACACCTTC.

The sample holds many counts of this clonotype. This chain connects TRBV3-1 to TRBJ1-6; the D is unclear. The ends were cut back, 1 base at V and 7 bases at J, with 11 bases in the middle. The CDR3 contains 15 residues. CDR1 and CDR2 from the germline V gene are LGHDT and YNNKEL (reference sequence). The CDR3 loop reads CASSQVRQANSPLHF. CDR3 DNA: TGTGCCAGCAGCCAAGTAAGGCAGGCCAATTCACCCCTCCACTTT. Together with reference TRBV3-1 and TRBJ1-6, the CDR3 gives the full variable domain: DTAVSQTPKYLVTQMGNDKSIKCEQNLGHDTMYWYKQDSKKFLKIMFSYNNKELIINETVPNRFSPKSPDKAHLNLHINSLELGDSAVYFCASSQVRQANSPLHFGNGTRLTVT.

In its sample, this clonotype was seen many times. V gene TRBV5-5 combines with J gene TRBJ2-5, with D perhaps TRBD2 (6 bases). The germline V gene has CDR1 SGHKS and CDR2 YYEKEE (reference sequence). The V end was cut by 4 bases, the J end by 4 bases, with 20 bases between. This CDR3 is 16 amino acids long. The CDR3 DNA follows: TGTGCCAGCAGCCACAACCCGGCGGGGAGCGGAGAGACCCAGTACTTC. This sequence encodes CASSHNPAGSGETQYF.